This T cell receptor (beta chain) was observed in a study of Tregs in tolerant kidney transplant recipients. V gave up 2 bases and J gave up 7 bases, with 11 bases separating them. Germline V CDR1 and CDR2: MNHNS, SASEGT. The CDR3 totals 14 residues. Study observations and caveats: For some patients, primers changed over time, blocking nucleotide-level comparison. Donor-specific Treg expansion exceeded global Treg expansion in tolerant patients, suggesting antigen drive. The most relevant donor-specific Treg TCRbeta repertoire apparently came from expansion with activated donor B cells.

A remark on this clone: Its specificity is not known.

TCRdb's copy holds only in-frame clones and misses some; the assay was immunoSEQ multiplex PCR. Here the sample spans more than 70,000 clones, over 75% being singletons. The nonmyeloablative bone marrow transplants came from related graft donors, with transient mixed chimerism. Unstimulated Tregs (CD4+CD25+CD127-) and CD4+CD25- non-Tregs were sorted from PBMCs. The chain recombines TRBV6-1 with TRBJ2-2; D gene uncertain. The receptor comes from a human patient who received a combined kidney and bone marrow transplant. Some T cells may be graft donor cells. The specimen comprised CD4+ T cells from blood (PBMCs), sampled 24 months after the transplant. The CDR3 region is CASSEPGTGGELFF. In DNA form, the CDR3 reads TGTGCCAGCAGTGAACCGGGTACGGGCGGGGAGCTGTTTTTT.